A selection of T cell receptor beta chains follows, all from one sample in a study of T cells after yellow fever vaccination. TCRdb redid the calling of the 5' RACE reads with MiXCR, one entry per CDR3 protein. The sample has roughly 96,000 distinct CDR3 sequences; 8% to 10% are singletons. The sequencing used CD8+ T cells not binding an NS4B(214-222) dextramer, sorted from PBMCs, collected roughly 15 days after the first yellow fever vaccination. Every receptor here comes from a young man who received the YFV17D yellow fever vaccine. The conserved cysteine and the conserved F or W are not part of the CDR3 here. Fields, in order: V gene, CDR3 protein.

v_gene: TRBV7-9; CDR3aa: ASSLAGTGHYGYT
v_gene: TRBV4-3; CDR3aa: ASSQGISGTGFSNEKLF
v_gene: TRBV4-1; CDR3aa: ASSQAGTLNTGELF
v_gene: TRBV27; CDR3aa: ASTLSPSAPNTGELF
v_gene: TRBV11-2; CDR3aa: ASSPPPGSAGRADTQY
v_gene: TRBV5-1; CDR3aa: ASSLLTSGLNNEQF
v_gene: TRBV12-3/TRBV12-4; CDR3aa: ASSPLITIRAGNTGELF
v_gene: TRBV10-3; CDR3aa: AISERGQGGQPQH
v_gene: TRBV6-5; CDR3aa: ASSYDVGQPQH
v_gene: TRBV20-1; CDR3aa: SAKRGDPGELF
v_gene: TRBV11-2; CDR3aa: ASSPGRLAGTDTQY
v_gene: TRBV7-2; CDR3aa: ASSLAGLAGAWRSTDTQY
v_gene: TRBV5-1; CDR3aa: ASSSPTGGGEKLF
v_gene: TRBV4-1; CDR3aa: ASSQLGGGAAEAF
v_gene: TRBV28; CDR3aa: ASSPASSREDNEQF
v_gene: TRBV3-1; CDR3aa: ASGSGAGGYEQY
v_gene: TRBV7-2; CDR3aa: ASSPTGGGRTDTQY
v_gene: TRBV27; CDR3aa: ASSSRTSGGVEQY
v_gene: TRBV6-2/TRBV6-3; CDR3aa: ASSSSGGPQY
v_gene: TRBV3-1; CDR3aa: ASSLKGSGGQYQETQY
v_gene: TRBV10-2; CDR3aa: ASSEAKNIQY
v_gene: TRBV10-2; CDR3aa: ASTAAVSYEQY